These 13 T cell receptor beta chains originate from one sample sequenced in a study of blood T cell repertoires in COVID-19. Data came from immunoSEQ multiplex PCR; TCRdb stores just in-frame clones and leaves some out. This sample carries around 160,000 clones, 80% of them seen once, and the ten largest clones take approximately 3.6%. The material sequenced was PBMCs or T cells enriched from blood (not recorded which). All receptors derive from a woman aged 55 to 70 who had recovered from COVID-19.

This clone was seen only a few times. The gene calls are TRBV6-5 and TRBJ2-7, with 10 bases that match TRBD1. Germline loops: CDR1 MNHEY, CDR2 SVGAGI. With V trimmed by 5 bases and J by 4 bases, 8 bases remained unmatched. CDR3 length equals 15 residues. CDR3 residues: CASSTPGQGTYEQYF. The CDR3 DNA follows: TGTGCCAGCAGTACCCCGGGACAGGGGACATACGAGCAGTACTTC.

The chain employs TRBV18 and TRBJ2-1; 7 bases line up with TRBD1. The V and J ends lost 8 bases and 13 bases, in that order; junction bases with no gene match: 8. The CDR3 is made up of 11 amino acids. Germline assignment: CDR1 KGHSH and CDR2 LQKENI. CDR3 nucleotides: TGTGCCAGCGGAAGTCGGGACAGACAGTTCTTC. This encodes CASGSRDRQFF.

The gene calls are TRBV5-4 and TRBJ2-5; TRBD2 aligns across 8 bases. Looked up from germline, CDR1 is SGHNT and CDR2 is YYREEE (reference sequence). The CDR3 length is 15 residues. The J segment lost 4 bases and the V segment lost 2 bases, leaving 7 bases of the junction unmatched. CDR3 DNA: TGTGCCAGCAGCTTTTACGGGGGGGCGGTAGAGACCCAGTACTTC. This translates into CASSFYGGAVETQYF.

This chain links TRBV30 with TRBJ1-1, with no clear D. The V gene lost 0 bases and the J gene lost 6 bases, with 8 bases spanning the gap. Germline assignment: CDR1 GTSNPN and CDR2 SVGIG (reference sequence). The CDR3 consists of 12 residues. CDR3 sequence: CAWSVGGPEAFF. As DNA, the CDR3 is TGTGCCTGGAGTGTGGGAGGCCCTGAAGCTTTCTTT.

This chain joins TRBV19 and TRBJ1-1; 9 bases are a match to TRBD1. The ends lost 4 bases at V and 4 bases at J; junction bases unmatched: 4. The germline V gene encodes CDR1 LNHDA and CDR2 SQIVND (reference sequence). The CDR3 length is 14 residues. Here the CDR3 reads CASSTDRGGTEAFF. In nucleotides, the CDR3 is TGTGCCAGTAGTACGGACAGGGGAGGCACTGAAGCTTTCTTT.

The chain is built from TRBV3-1 (or the pseudogene TRBV3-2) and TRBJ2-5, with 8 positions matching TRBD1. V shed 4 bases and J 4 bases; nucleotides not matched to a gene: 14. This CDR3 is built from 17 residues. Germline CDR1 reads LGHDT; CDR2 reads YNNKEL (reference sequence). In DNA form, the CDR3 reads TGTGCCAGCAGCCCGACCTCGGGGACAGGCGGTAGAGAGACCCAGTACTTC. It encodes CASSPTSGTGGRETQYF.

The chain is built from TRBV2 and TRBJ1-2; D is ambiguous. CDR1 is SNHLY and CDR2 is FYNNEI in the germline V gene. The V and J ends lost 7 bases and 0 bases respectively, with 15 bases between them. The CDR3 has 15 residues. CDR3: CASTLSYVANYGYTF. In nucleotides, the CDR3 is TGTGCCAGCACCTTAAGTTACGTAGCTAACTATGGCTACACCTTC.

V gene TRBV5-1 combines with J gene TRBJ2-2; 7 bases fit TRBD1. Trimming at V came to 4 bases and at J to 5 bases, leaving 8 bases not matched to a gene. CDR3 length: 15 residues. Looked up from germline, CDR1 is SGHRS and CDR2 is YFSETQ. CDR3 residues: CASSVTGVGTGELFF. CDR3 bases: TGCGCCAGCAGCGTTACAGGGGTAGGGACCGGGGAGCTGTTTTTT. Based on the CDR3 plus reference TRBV5-1 and TRBJ2-2, the full variable domain is KAGVTQTPRYLIKTRGQQVTLSCSPISGHRSVSWYQQTPGQGLQFLFEYFSETQRNKGNFPGRFSGRQFSNSRSEMNVSTLELGDSALYLCASSVTGVGTGELFFGEGSRLTVL.

The V and J genes are TRBV12-3 or TRBV12-4 and TRBJ1-1; D might be TRBD1 (6 bases). The CDR3 is made up of 12 amino acids. V lost 6 bases and J 13 bases, leaving 18 bases between the germline ends. The CDR3 DNA reads TGTGCCAGCAGCTCATCCAGGGGAGTTGATTTCTTT. This encodes CASSSSRGVDFF.

The chain combines TRBV7-2 with TRBJ1-2; 9 nucleotides match TRBD1. V lost 0 bases to trimming and J lost 8 bases; unmatched junction nucleotides: 1. The CDR3 covers 13 residues. CDR1 is SGHTA and CDR2 is FQGNSA in the germline V gene. The CDR3 sequence is CASSLAGTGGYTF. The CDR3, as DNA: TGTGCCAGCAGCTTAGCCGGGACAGGGGGCTACACCTTC.

The chain employs TRBV6-5 and TRBJ2-2; TRBD2 aligns across 7 bases. With V trimmed by 7 bases and J by 0 bases, 2 bases remained unmatched. Germline lookup yields CDR1 MNHEY and CDR2 SVGAGI. The CDR3 has 14 amino acids. CDR3 amino acids: CASKAGANTGELFF. In nucleotides, the CDR3 is TGTGCCAGCAAGGCGGGGGCGAACACCGGGGAGCTGTTTTTT.

The chain joins TRBV29-1 to TRBJ1-2, with a weak D call TRBD1 (6 bases). The CDR3 length is 14 residues. From germline, CDR1 is SQVTM and CDR2 ANQGSEA. The V and J ends lost 3 bases and 6 bases respectively, with 17 bases between them. The CDR3 DNA follows: TGCAGCGTTGAGTCTAACCCCACAGGGCATGGCTACACCTTC. Encoded protein: CSVESNPTGHGYTF.

J is TRBJ1-4 and V is TRBV30; D might be TRBD1 (6 bases). The CDR3 has 14 residues. Trimming cost V 5 bases and J 0 bases, with 10 bases left between them. Germline CDR1 and CDR2: GTSNPN and SVGIG (reference sequence). CDR3 amino acids: CAWQQGPTNEKLFF. CDR3 DNA sequence: TGTGCCTGGCAGCAGGGGCCAACTAATGAAAAACTGTTTTTT.